Listed below are T cell receptor beta chains from one sample, sequenced in a study of spatial heterogeneity in lung cancer. TCRdb used MiXCR to reprocess the 5' RACE reads, holding one entry per CDR3 protein. The sample includes around 12,000 distinct CDR3 sequences, around 13% seen only once; the top ten take 37%. Here the sequenced sample was PBMCs, taken at surgery. These receptors all come from a male donor with early-stage non-small cell lung cancer. The CDR3 runs from the conserved cysteine through the conserved F or W. A D gene is named only where the DNA matches it firmly. Expanded clones get a size class; other rows say once, few or many, or leave the size out.

few	NA	TRBV6-1	TRBJ1-2	CASSRASNYGYTF	TGTGCCAGCTCCCGGGCCAGCAACTATGGCTACACCTTC
NA	NA	TRBV29-1	TRBJ2-7	CSAQTGEQYF	TGCAGCGCCCAAACAGGGGAGCAGTACTTC
many	TRBD2	TRBV4-3	TRBJ2-5	CASSQEQRGWETQYF	TGCGCCAGCAGCCAAGAGCAGCGGGGCTGGGAGACCCAGTACTTC
few	TRBD1	TRBV9	TRBJ2-7	CASSLDRDNSYEQYF	TGTGCCAGCAGCCTGGACAGGGATAACTCCTACGAGCAGTACTTC
many	TRBD1	TRBV29-1	TRBJ2-1	CSVVRQGSRSGQFF	TGCAGCGTTGTCCGACAGGGTTCTCGTTCGGGGCAGTTCTTC
few	TRBD2	TRBV7-6	TRBJ2-7	CASSFSGAPREQYF	TGTGCCAGCAGCTTCAGCGGGGCCCCTCGGGAGCAGTACTTC
NA	NA	TRBV28	TRBJ2-2	CASSIQDNTGELFF	TGTGCCAGCAGTATCCAGGACAATACCGGGGAGCTGTTTTTT
NA	TRBD1	TRBV10-3	TRBJ1-2	CAIRGSDRENYGHTF	TGTGCCATCAGAGGTTCTGACAGGGAAAATTATGGCCACACCTTC
many	NA	TRBV3-1	TRBJ1-1	CASSLPYRNTEAFF	TGTGCCAGCAGCCTACCGTACAGGAACACTGAAGCTTTCTTT
few	NA	TRBV28	TRBJ1-2	CASSFSNYGYTF	TGTGCCAGCAGTTTTTCTAACTATGGCTACACCTTC
NA	NA	TRBV27	TRBJ2-5	CASSLAVGYQETQYF	TGTGCCAGCAGTTTGGCGGTAGGGTACCAAGAGACCCAGTACTTC
many	NA	TRBV20-1	TRBJ2-5	CSASPGVQRETQYF	TGCAGTGCTAGCCCCGGGGTCCAGCGGGAGACCCAGTACTTC
few	NA	TRBV10-3	TRBJ2-5	CAISDNQETQYF	TGTGCCATCAGTGACAACCAAGAGACCCAGTACTTC
NA	TRBD1	TRBV7-2	TRBJ1-1	CASSSGQGSPEAFF	TGTGCCAGCAGCTCCGGACAGGGGAGTCCTGAAGCTTTCTTT
few	NA	TRBV11-3	TRBJ2-3	CASSLGATDTQYF	TGTGCCAGCAGCTTAGGGGCTACAGATACGCAGTATTTT
few	NA	TRBV5-1	TRBJ2-1	CASSLDQRTRPYNEQFF	TGCGCCAGCAGCTTGGACCAGAGGACAAGACCTTACAATGAGCAGTTCTTC
NA	NA	TRBV29-1	TRBJ1-3	CSVESLGESSGNTIYF	TGCAGCGTTGAGTCACTTGGGGAGAGCTCTGGAAACACCATATATTTT
many	NA	TRBV29-1	TRBJ2-7	CSVARSSYEQYF	TGCAGCGTTGCGAGATCCTCCTACGAGCAGTACTTC
medium-sized	TRBD1	TRBV28	TRBJ2-1	CASRTQGGSYNEQFF	TGTGCCAGCAGGACACAGGGGGGTTCCTACAATGAGCAGTTCTTC
few	NA	TRBV29-1	TRBJ1-1	CSVERGGSDTEAFF	TGCAGCGTTGAACGCGGGGGGTCGGACACTGAAGCTTTCTTT
NA	TRBD2	TRBV28	TRBJ2-2	CASSLSAGVGELFF	TGTGCCAGCAGTTTATCAGCGGGGGTCGGGGAGCTGTTTTTT
many	NA	TRBV12-3/TRBV12-4	TRBJ1-2	CASSLSEVSPTF	TGTGCCAGCAGTTTATCAGAGGTATCGCCCACCTTC
once	TRBD2	TRBV5-1	TRBJ2-3	CASSLLAGGPDTQYF	TGCGCCAGCAGCTTACTAGCGGGGGGGCCAGATACGCAGTATTTT
NA	NA	TRBV18	TRBJ1-1	CASLRLGGEAFF	TGTGCCAGCTTACGCCTGGGGGGTGAAGCTTTCTTT
NA	TRBD1	TRBV28	TRBJ2-7	CASSTGQGSYEQYF	TGTGCCAGCAGTACCGGACAGGGTAGCTACGAGCAGTACTTC
NA	NA	TRBV10-3	TRBJ1-5	CAISESPHPTAQHF	TGTGCCATCAGTGAGTCACCACACCCTACGGCCCAGCATTTT
NA	TRBD2	TRBV4-2	TRBJ2-3	CASSPGLAGGRGDTQYF	TGTGCCAGCAGCCCCGGACTAGCGGGGGGCCGGGGAGATACGCAGTATTTT
many	NA	TRBV7-6	TRBJ1-1	CASSQPMGGYTEAFF	TGTGCCAGCAGCCAACCGATGGGCGGCTACACTGAAGCTTTCTTT
many	NA	TRBV30	TRBJ2-7	CAWSVVGGPYEQYF	TGTGCCTGGAGTGTAGTTGGGGGGCCCTACGAGCAGTACTTC
NA	NA	TRBV5-1	TRBJ1-1	CASSLRGVNTEAFF	TGCGCCAGCAGCTTGAGAGGGGTAAACACTGAAGCTTTCTTT
NA	TRBD2	TRBV29-1	TRBJ2-3	CSVGGGKRDTQYF	TGCAGCGTTGGCGGGGGGAAGCGAGATACGCAGTATTTT
NA	TRBD1	TRBV27	TRBJ2-7	CASSLNRGYEQYF	TGTGCCAGCAGTTTAAACAGGGGGTACGAGCAGTACTTC
many	TRBD1	TRBV4-3	TRBJ2-3	CASSQEMGQGIDTQYF	TGCGCCAGCAGCCAAGAGATGGGACAGGGAATAGATACGCAGTATTTT
many	NA	TRBV28	TRBJ2-3	CASSLWMVGEGTQYF	TGTGCCAGCAGTTTATGGATGGTAGGAGAGGGTACGCAGTATTTT
few	NA	TRBV6-5	TRBJ1-4	CASSRGALDTEKLFF	TGTGCCAGCAGTCGGGGGGCTTTGGATACTGAAAAACTGTTTTTT
NA	NA	TRBV7-2	TRBJ2-1	CASSQEGGPYNEQFF	TGTGCCAGCAGCCAGGAGGGGGGGCCTTACAATGAGCAGTTCTTC
NA	NA	TRBV7-6	TRBJ2-7	CASSSPGLYEQYF	TGTGCCAGCAGCTCCCCGGGACTCTACGAGCAGTACTTC
few	NA	TRBV12-3/TRBV12-4	TRBJ2-7	CASSLYELGNEQYF	TGTGCCAGCAGTTTATACGAACTGGGCAACGAGCAGTACTTC
few	NA	TRBV11-2	TRBJ2-6	CASGLWTTAGANVLTF	TGTGCCAGCGGTTTATGGACAACTGCTGGGGCCAACGTCCTGACTTTC
NA	NA	TRBV2	TRBJ2-4	CASSRGLAKNIQYF	TGTGCCAGCAGTCGGGGGTTAGCCAAAAACATTCAGTACTTC
NA	TRBD1	TRBV12-5	TRBJ2-1	CASGLGDSYNEQFF	TGTGCTAGTGGTTTGGGGGACAGTTACAATGAGCAGTTCTTC